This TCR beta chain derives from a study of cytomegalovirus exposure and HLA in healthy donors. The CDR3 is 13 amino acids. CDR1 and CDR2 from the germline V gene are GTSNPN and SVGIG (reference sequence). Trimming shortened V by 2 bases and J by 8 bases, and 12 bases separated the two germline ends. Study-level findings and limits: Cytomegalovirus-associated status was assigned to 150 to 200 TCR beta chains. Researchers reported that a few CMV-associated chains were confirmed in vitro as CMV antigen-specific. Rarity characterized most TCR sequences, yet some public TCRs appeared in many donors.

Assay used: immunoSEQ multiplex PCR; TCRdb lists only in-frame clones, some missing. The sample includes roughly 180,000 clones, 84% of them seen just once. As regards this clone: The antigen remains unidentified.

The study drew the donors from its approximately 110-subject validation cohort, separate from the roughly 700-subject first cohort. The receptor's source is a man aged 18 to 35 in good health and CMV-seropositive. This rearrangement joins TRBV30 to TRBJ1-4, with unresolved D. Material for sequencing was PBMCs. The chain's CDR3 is CAWSSFGFEKLFF. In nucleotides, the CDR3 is TGTGCCTGGAGTTCCTTCGGGTTCGAAAAACTGTTTTTT. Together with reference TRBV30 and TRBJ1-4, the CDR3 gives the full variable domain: SQTIHQWPATLVQPVGSPLSLECTVEGTSNPNLYWYRQAAGRGLQLLFYSVGIGQISSEVPQNLSASRPQDRQFILSSKKLLLSDSGFYLCAWSSFGFEKLFFGSGTQLSVL.